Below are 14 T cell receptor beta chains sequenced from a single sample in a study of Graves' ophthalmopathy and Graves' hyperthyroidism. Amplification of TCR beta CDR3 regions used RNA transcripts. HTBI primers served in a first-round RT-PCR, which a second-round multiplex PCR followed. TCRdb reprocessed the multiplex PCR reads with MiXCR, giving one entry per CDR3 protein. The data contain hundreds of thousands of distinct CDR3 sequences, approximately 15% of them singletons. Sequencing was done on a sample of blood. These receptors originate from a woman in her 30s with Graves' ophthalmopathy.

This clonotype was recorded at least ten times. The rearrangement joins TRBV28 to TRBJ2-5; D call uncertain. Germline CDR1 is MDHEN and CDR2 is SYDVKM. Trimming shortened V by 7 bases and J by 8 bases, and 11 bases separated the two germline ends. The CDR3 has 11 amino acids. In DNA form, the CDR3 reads TGTGCCAGCATGGGATTCGAAACCCAGTACTTC. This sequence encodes CASMGFETQYF.

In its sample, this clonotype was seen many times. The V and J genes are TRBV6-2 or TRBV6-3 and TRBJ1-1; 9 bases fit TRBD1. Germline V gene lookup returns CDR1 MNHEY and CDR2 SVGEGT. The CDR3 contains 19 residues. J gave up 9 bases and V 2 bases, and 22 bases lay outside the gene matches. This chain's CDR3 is CASSYAYNPGGTGWRQAFF. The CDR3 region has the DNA TGTGCCAGCAGTTACGCGTACAATCCGGGTGGGACAGGGTGGCGTCAAGCTTTCTTT.

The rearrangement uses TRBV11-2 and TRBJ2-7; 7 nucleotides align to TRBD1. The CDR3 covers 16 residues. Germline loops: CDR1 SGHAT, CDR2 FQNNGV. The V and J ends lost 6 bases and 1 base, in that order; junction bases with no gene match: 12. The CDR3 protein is CASRSLGRGKSYEQYF. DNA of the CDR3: TGTGCCAGCAGATCTCTTGGCAGGGGGAAATCCTACGAGCAGTACTTC. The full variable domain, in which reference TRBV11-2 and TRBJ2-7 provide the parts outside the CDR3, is EAGVAQSPRYKIIEKRQSVAFWCNPISGHATLYWYQQILGQGPKLLIQFQNNGVVDDSQLPKDRFSAERLKGVDSTLKIQPAKLEDSAVYLCASRSLGRGKSYEQYFGPGTRLTVT.

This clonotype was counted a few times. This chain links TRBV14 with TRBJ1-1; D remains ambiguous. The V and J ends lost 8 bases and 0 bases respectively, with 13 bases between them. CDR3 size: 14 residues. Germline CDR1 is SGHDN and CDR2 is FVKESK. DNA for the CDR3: TGTGCCAGCCATGGGCAGACTCTGAACACTGAAGCTTTCTTT. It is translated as CASHGQTLNTEAFF.

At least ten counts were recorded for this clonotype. Written as DNA, the CDR3 is TGCAGTGCTACCTCACAGGTTAGCAATCAGCCCCAGCATTTT. As protein: CSATSQVSNQPQHF. The chain joins TRBV20-1 to TRBJ1-5, with a tentative D call TRBD1 (5 bases). The germline gives CDR1 DFQATT, CDR2 SNEGSKA (reference sequence). The CDR3 length is 14 residues. V shed 4 bases and J shed 0 bases, with 10 bases lying between them.

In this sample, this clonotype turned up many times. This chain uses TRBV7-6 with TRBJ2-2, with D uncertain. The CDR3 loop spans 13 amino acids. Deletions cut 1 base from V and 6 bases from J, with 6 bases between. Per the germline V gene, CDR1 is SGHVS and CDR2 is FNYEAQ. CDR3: CASSLGEAGELFF. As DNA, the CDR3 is TGTGCCAGCAGCTTAGGGGAAGCCGGGGAGCTGTTTTTT.

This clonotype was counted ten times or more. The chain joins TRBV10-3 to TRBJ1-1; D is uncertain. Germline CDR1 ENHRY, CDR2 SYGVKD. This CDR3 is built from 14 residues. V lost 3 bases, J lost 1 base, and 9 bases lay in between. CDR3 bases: TGTGCCATCAGTGACAGACAACGGAACACTGAAGCTTTCTTT. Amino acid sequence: CAISDRQRNTEAFF.

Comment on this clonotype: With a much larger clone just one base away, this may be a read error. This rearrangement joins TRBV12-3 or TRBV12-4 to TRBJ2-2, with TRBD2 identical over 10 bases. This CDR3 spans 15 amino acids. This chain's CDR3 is CASSSSGRNTGEQFF. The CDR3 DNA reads TGTGCCAGCAGCAGTAGCGGGAGGAACACCGGGGAGCAGTTTTTT.

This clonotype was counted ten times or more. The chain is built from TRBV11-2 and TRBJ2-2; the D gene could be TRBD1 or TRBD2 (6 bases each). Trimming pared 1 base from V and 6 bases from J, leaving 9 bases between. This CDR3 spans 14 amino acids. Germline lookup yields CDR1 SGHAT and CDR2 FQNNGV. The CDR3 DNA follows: TGTGCCAGCAGCTTAGTGAGGGGGGCCGGGGAGCTGTTTTTT. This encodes CASSLVRGAGELFF.

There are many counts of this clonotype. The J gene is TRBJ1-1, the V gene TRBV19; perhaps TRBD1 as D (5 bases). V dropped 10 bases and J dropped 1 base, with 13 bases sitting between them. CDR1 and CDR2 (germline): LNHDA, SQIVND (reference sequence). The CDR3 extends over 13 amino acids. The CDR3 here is CATKPGQNTEAFF. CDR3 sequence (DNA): TGTGCCACGAAACCCGGACAGAACACTGAAGCTTTCTTT.

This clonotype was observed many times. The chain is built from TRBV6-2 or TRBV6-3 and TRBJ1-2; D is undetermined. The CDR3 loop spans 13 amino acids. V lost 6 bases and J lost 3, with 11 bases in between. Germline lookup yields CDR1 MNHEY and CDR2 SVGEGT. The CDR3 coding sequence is TGTGCCAGCAGCCCCGTGCCCGACTATGGCTACACCTTC. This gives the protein CASSPVPDYGYTF.

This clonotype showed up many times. The CDR3 DNA follows: TGTGCCAGCAGTTTAAGCGGACTAGGAGTATACGAGCAGTACTTC. Encoded protein: CASSLSGLGVYEQYF. The chain is built from TRBV28 and TRBJ2-7; 7 nucleotides match TRBD2. V was clipped by 2 bases and J by 4 bases; unmatched bases: 8. CDR3 length: 15 amino acids. Germline loops: CDR1 MDHEN, CDR2 SYDVKM.

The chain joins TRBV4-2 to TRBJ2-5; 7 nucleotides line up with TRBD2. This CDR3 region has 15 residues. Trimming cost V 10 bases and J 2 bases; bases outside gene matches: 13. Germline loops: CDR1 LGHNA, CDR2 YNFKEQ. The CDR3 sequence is CATSAGRASQETQYF. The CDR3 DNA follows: TGTGCCACATCGGCGGGGAGGGCCTCACAAGAGACCCAGTACTTC.

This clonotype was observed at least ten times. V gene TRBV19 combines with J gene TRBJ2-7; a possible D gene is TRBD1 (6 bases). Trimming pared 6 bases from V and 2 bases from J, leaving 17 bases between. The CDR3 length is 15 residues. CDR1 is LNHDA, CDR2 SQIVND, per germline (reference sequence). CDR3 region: CASRQIPGQPYEQYF. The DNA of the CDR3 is TGTGCCAGTAGACAAATACCCGGACAGCCCTACGAGCAGTACTTC.